A single sample gave rise to the 19 T cell receptor beta chains below, sequenced in a study of blood T cell repertoires in COVID-19. Some clones are missing from TCRdb's copy, which holds only in-frame ones; the method was immunoSEQ multiplex PCR. The data contain around 100,000 clones, approximately 69% of them singletons. The sequencing input was peripheral blood. Receptors were obtained from a man aged 80 or over with acute or convalescent COVID-19.

This sequence joins TRBV27 and TRBJ1-6; 7 positions agree with TRBD1. V lost 5 bases to trimming and J lost 7 bases; unmatched junction nucleotides: 8. Germline CDR1 MNHEY, CDR2 SMNVEV (reference sequence). The CDR3 has 15 residues. CDR3 in DNA: TGTGCCAGCAGTGACCGGGACAGTTTCAATTCACCCCTCCACTTT. Its translation: CASSDRDSFNSPLHF.

The chain has TRBV14 and TRBJ2-1; 11 nucleotides agree with TRBD2. In germline, CDR1 is SGHDN, CDR2 FVKESK. The CDR3 totals 18 residues. V lost 8 bases to trimming and J lost 5 bases; unmatched junction nucleotides: 17. CDR3 in amino acids: CASQASASSGRFDNEQFF. For the CDR3, the DNA is TGTGCCAGCCAAGCCTCTGCCTCTAGCGGGAGGTTCGACAATGAGCAGTTCTTC.

The rearrangement joins TRBV19 to TRBJ2-1, with 10 bases aligning to TRBD1. Germline values: CDR1 LNHDA, CDR2 SQIVND (reference sequence). Trimming cost V 5 bases and J 3 bases; bases outside gene matches: 13. The CDR3 runs to 18 residues. The CDR3 DNA is TGTGCCAGTAGTCCCCGCGGGGACAGGGGATCCCGCTACAATGAGCAGTTCTTC. Translated: CASSPRGDRGSRYNEQFF.

This chain links TRBV5-4 with TRBJ1-1; weak D call: TRBD1 (6 bases). V lost 0 bases to trimming and J lost 5 bases, with 11 bases between them. CDR1 and CDR2 (germline): SGHNT, YYREEE (reference sequence). This CDR3 has 14 amino acids. CDR3 DNA sequence: TGTGCCAGCAGCTTGGGCGCAGGGGAAACTGAAGCTTTCTTT. This sequence encodes CASSLGAGETEAFF.

The gene calls are TRBV19 and TRBJ2-1, with TRBD2 matching 13 bases. CDR3 length: 16 residues. V lost 4 bases and J lost 6; bases outside the gene matches: 6. Looked up from germline, CDR1 is LNHDA and CDR2 is SQIVND (reference sequence). The chain's CDR3 is CASSTPGTSGINEQFF. In DNA, the CDR3 is TGTGCCAGTAGTACTCCCGGGACTAGCGGGATCAATGAGCAGTTCTTC.

V is TRBV5-1 and J is TRBJ2-1; possibly TRBD2 for D (6 bases). The CDR3 runs 12 residues. V shed 4 bases and J shed 9 bases, with 11 bases lying between them. Germline V CDR1 and CDR2: SGHRS, YFSETQ. In DNA form, the CDR3 reads TGCGCCAGCAGCCCTGAAGCGGGTGAGCAGTTCTTC. Translated: CASSPEAGEQFF.

CDR3 region: CASSLEQGAADTQYF. In nucleotides, the CDR3 is TGTGCCAGCAGCTTAGAGCAGGGGGCTGCAGATACGCAGTATTTT. The chain joins TRBV11-2 to TRBJ2-3; 8 positions match TRBD1. Trimming at V came to 0 bases and at J to 4 bases, leaving 3 bases not matched to a gene. Germline values: CDR1 SGHAT, CDR2 FQNNGV. This CDR3 spans 15 amino acids.

This chain joins TRBV18 and TRBJ2-7, with D perhaps matching TRBD1 (6 bases). This CDR3 has 13 amino acids. The V and J ends lost 2 bases and 4 bases respectively, with 9 bases between them. Germline CDR1 is KGHSH and CDR2 is LQKENI. DNA for the CDR3: TGTGCCAGCTCACCAAGGGGGATGTACGAGCAGTACTTC. It yields the protein CASSPRGMYEQYF.

The rearrangement links TRBV7-3 to TRBJ1-1, with a weak D call TRBD1 (6 bases). V lost 3 bases, J lost 2 bases, and 7 bases lay in between. The germline CDR1 and CDR2 sequences are SGHTA and FQGTGA. This CDR3 comprises 13 residues. This CDR3 reads CASSLTGNTEAFF. The CDR3 DNA reads as TGTGCCAGCAGCTTGACAGGAAACACTGAAGCTTTCTTT.

The chain uses TRBV25-1 and TRBJ2-5; 12 bases align to TRBD2. Germline trimming cut 3 bases from V and 4 bases from J; bases unmatched to any gene: 6. The CDR3 is 16 residues long. CDR1 and CDR2 (germline): MGHDK, SYGVNS. CDR3 sequence reads: CASSELAGGPGETQYF. In DNA form, the CDR3 reads TGTGCCAGCAGTGAGCTAGCGGGAGGGCCAGGAGAGACCCAGTACTTC.

The chain uses TRBV6-5 and TRBJ2-1; D gene unclear. V was shortened by 7 bases and J by 6 bases, with 13 bases between the two germline ends. This CDR3 has 13 residues. Germline V gives CDR1 MNHEY, CDR2 SVGAGI. In DNA form, the CDR3 reads TGTGCCAGCAACGCGGCCCCACGCAATGAGCAGTTCTTC. As protein: CASNAAPRNEQFF.

This clone was seen more than once but under ten times. V and J are TRBV28 and TRBJ1-2, with 11 bases lining up with TRBD1. Germline V gives CDR1 MDHEN, CDR2 SYDVKM. The CDR3 length is 16 residues. J was trimmed by 5 bases and V by 5 bases; bases with no gene match: 10. The CDR3 DNA reads TGTGCCAGCAGTACGGAGGACAGGGGGCGTGTATATGGCTACACCTTC. This encodes CASSTEDRGRVYGYTF.

The chain joins TRBV10-3 to TRBJ2-5; the match to TRBD1 covers 8 bases. The CDR3 is 13 amino acids. CDR1 and CDR2 from the germline V gene are ENHRY and SYGVKD. V lost 8 bases, J lost 0 bases, and 2 bases stayed unmatched. CDR3: CAISGGNQETQYF. DNA for the CDR3: TGTGCCATCTCAGGGGGCAACCAAGAGACCCAGTACTTC.

This clone has just a few counts. This sequence joins TRBV28 and TRBJ1-1; TRBD1 might be the D (5 bases). Germline CDR1 is MDHEN and CDR2 is SYDVKM. The CDR3 totals 13 residues. The V gene lost 4 bases and the J gene lost 3 bases, with 9 bases spanning the gap. CDR3 in DNA: TGTGCCAGCAGTTCCCCAGGGTACACTGAAGCTTTCTTT. Protein sequence: CASSSPGYTEAFF.

V usage is TRBV28 and J usage is TRBJ2-1; D might be TRBD1 (5 bases). CDR1 is MDHEN, CDR2 SYDVKM, per germline. Trimming shortened V by 6 bases and J by 0 bases, and 30 bases separated the two germline ends. The CDR3 is 21 residues long. The CDR3 nucleotides read TGTGCCAGCAGCGCAGGGTACGCGATACGTTTGGTGGGATCCTCCTACAATGAGCAGTTCTTC. As protein: CASSAGYAIRLVGSSYNEQFF.

V is TRBV28 and J is TRBJ2-3; TRBD2 matches at 9 bases. The CDR3 sequence is 14 residues long. CDR1 and CDR2 from the germline V gene are MDHEN and SYDVKM. The trim removed 10 bases at V and 10 bases at J, leaving 15 bases unmatched. The CDR3 here is CATRTSAGRSPQYF. As DNA, the CDR3 is TGTGCCACGCGGACTAGCGCGGGACGTTCGCCGCAGTATTTT.

This clone was seen a few times. The CDR3 sequence is CASRYRGESYGGYTF. The CDR3 DNA reads TGTGCCAGCAGGTACAGGGGGGAATCGTATGGCGGCTACACCTTC. V is TRBV2 and J is TRBJ1-2; 8 bases align to TRBD1. Trimming removed 6 bases from V and 8 bases from J; junction bases left unmatched: 14. Germline CDR1 is SNHLY and CDR2 is FYNNEI. CDR3 size: 15 residues.

This chain connects TRBV4-3 to TRBJ2-3, with D hard to call. The CDR3 extends over 14 amino acids. In germline, CDR1 is LGHNA, CDR2 YSLEER. Trimming cost V 0 bases and J 9 bases, with 13 bases left between them. The CDR3 nucleotides are TGCGCCAGCAGCCAAGATATCGGCACTAAAACGCAGTATTTT. This translates into CASSQDIGTKTQYF.

V usage is TRBV11-2 and J usage is TRBJ1-6; no clear D. V lost 2 bases and J 5 bases, leaving 7 bases between the germline ends. The CDR3 is 14 amino acids. The V gene's germline CDR1 is SGHAT and CDR2 FQNNGV. The CDR3, as DNA: TGTGCCAGCAGCTTAAAACTCGATAATTCACCCCTCCACTTT. This encodes CASSLKLDNSPLHF. The whole variable domain, filled in from reference TRBV11-2 and TRBJ1-6, reads EAGVAQSPRYKIIEKRQSVAFWCNPISGHATLYWYQQILGQGPKLLIQFQNNGVVDDSQLPKDRFSAERLKGVDSTLKIQPAKLEDSAVYLCASSLKLDNSPLHFGNGTRLTVT.